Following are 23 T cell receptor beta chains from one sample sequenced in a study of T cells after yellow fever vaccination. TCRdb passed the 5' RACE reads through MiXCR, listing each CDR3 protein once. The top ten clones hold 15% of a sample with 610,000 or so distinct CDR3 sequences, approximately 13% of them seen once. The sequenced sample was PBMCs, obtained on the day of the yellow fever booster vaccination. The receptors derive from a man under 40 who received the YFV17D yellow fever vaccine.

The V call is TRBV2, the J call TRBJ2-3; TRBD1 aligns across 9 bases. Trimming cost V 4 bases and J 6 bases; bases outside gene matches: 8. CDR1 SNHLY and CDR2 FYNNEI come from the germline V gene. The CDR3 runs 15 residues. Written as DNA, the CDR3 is TGTGCCAGCAGTGGGCCGGGACAGGGATCGGATACGCAGTATTTT. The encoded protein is CASSGPGQGSDTQYF.

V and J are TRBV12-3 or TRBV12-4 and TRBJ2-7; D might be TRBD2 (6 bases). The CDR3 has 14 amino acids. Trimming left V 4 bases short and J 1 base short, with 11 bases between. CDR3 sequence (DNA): TGTGCCAGCAGTTCTACCGGGAGATCCTACGAGCAGTACTTC. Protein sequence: CASSSTGRSYEQYF.

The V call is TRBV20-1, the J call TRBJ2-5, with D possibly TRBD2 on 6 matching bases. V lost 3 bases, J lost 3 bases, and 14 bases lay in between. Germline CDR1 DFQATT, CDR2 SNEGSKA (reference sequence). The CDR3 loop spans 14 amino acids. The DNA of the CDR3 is TGCAGTGCTAGGGAACCGGGACTCAAAGAGACCCAGTACTTC. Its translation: CSAREPGLKETQYF.

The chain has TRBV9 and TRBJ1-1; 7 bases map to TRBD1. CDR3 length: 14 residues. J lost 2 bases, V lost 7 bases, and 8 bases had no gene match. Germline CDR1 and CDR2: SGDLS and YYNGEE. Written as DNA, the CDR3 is TGTGCCAGCGGTTCAACAGGGGTTAACACTGAAGCTTTCTTT. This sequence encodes CASGSTGVNTEAFF. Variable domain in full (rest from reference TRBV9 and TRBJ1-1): DSGVTQTPKHLITATGQRVTLRCSPRSGDLSVYWYQQSLDQGLQFLIQYYNGEERAKGNILERFSAQQFPDLHSELNLSSLELGDSALYFCASGSTGVNTEAFFGQGTRLTVV.

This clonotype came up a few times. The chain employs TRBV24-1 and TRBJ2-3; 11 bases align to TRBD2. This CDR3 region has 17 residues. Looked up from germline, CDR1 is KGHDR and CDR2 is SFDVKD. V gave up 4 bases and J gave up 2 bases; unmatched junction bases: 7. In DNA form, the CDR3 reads TGTGCCACCAGTGACGCTGGGACTAGCGGAGACACAGATACGCAGTATTTT. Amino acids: CATSDAGTSGDTDTQYF.

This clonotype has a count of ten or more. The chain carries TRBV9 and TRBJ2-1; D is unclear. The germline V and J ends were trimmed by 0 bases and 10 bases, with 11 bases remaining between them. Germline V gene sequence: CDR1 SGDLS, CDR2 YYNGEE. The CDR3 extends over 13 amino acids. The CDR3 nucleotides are TGTGCCAGCAGCGTAGATCTTCGTCGGGAGCAGTTCTTC. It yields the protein CASSVDLRREQFF.

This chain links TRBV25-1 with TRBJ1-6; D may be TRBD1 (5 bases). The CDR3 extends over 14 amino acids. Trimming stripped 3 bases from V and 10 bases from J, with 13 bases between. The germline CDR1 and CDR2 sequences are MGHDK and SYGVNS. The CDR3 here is CASSDGASGSPLHF. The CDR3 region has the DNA TGTGCCAGCAGTGATGGGGCCTCAGGGTCACCCCTCCACTTT.

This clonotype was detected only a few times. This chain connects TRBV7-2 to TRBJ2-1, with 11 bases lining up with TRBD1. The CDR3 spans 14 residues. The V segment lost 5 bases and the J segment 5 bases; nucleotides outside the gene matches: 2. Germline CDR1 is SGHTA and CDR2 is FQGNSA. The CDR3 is CASSTDRGHNEQFF. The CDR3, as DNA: TGTGCCAGCAGCACGGACAGGGGGCACAATGAGCAGTTCTTC.

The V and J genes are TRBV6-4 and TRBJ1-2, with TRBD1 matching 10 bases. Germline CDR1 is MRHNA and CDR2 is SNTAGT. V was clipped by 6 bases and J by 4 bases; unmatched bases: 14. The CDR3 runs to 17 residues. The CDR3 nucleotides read TGTGCCAGCAGCCCCCGGCTGGGGACAGGGGACGCCTATGGCTACACCTTC. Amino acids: CASSPRLGTGDAYGYTF.

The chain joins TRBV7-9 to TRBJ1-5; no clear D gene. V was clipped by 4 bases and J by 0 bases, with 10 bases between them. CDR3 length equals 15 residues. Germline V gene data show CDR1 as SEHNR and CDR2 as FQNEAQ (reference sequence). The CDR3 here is CASSSSTRSNQPQHF. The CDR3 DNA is TGTGCCAGCAGCTCCAGCACCCGTAGCAATCAGCCCCAGCATTTT.

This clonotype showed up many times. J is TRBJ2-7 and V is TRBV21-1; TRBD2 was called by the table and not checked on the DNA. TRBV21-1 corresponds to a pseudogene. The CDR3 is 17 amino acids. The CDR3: CASSTIKWGPKGCEQYF. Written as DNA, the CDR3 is TGTGCCAGCAGCACTATAAAATGGGGCCCCAAGGGCTGCGAGCAGTACTTC.

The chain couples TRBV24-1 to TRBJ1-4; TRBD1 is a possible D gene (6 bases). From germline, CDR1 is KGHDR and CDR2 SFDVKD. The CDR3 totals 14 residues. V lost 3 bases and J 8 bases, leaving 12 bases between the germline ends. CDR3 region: CATSDPRTAEKLFF. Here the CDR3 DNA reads TGTGCCACCAGTGATCCTAGGACAGCCGAAAAACTGTTTTTT.

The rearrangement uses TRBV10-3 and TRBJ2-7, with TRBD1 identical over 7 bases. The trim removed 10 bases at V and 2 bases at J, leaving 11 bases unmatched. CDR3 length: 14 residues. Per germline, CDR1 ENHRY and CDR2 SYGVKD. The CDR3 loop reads CATATRDSPYEQYF. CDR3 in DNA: TGTGCCACGGCAACCAGGGACAGTCCCTACGAGCAGTACTTC.

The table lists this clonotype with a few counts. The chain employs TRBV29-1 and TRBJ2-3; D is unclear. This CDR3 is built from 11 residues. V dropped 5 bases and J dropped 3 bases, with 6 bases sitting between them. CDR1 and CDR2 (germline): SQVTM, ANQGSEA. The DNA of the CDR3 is TGCAGCGTTTTTGGGACAGATACGCAGTATTTT. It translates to CSVFGTDTQYF.

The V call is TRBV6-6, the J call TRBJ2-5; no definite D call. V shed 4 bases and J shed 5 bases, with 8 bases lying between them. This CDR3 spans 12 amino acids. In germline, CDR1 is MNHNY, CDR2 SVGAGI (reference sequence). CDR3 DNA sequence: TGTGCCAGCAGTTTCGAGTGGGAGACCCAGTACTTC. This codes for CASSFEWETQYF.

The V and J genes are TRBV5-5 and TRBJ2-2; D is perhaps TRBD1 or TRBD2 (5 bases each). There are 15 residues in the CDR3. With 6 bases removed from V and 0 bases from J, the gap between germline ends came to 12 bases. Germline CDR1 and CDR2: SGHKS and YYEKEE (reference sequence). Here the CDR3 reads CASIAGGTNTGELFF. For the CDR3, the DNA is TGTGCCAGCATAGCTGGGGGTACGAACACCGGGGAGCTGTTTTTT.

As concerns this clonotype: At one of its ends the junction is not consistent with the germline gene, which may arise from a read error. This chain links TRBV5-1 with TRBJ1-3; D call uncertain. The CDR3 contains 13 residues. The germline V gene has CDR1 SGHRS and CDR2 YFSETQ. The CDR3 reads CASSTGVGDTIYF. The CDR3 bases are TGCGCCAGCAGCACCGGGGTTGGAGACACCATATATTTT. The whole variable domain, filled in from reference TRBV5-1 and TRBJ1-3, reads KAGVTQTPRYLIKTRGQQVTLSCSPISGHRSVSWYQQTPGQGLQFLFEYFSETQRNKGNFPGRFSGRQFSNSRSEMNVSTLELGDSALYLCASSTGVGDTIYFGEGSWLTVV.

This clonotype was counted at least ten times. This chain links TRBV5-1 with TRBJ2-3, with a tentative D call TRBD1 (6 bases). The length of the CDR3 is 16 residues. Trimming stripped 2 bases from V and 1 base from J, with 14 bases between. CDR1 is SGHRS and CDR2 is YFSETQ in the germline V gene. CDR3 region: CASSFDAGVGTDTQYF. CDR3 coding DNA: TGCGCCAGCAGCTTCGATGCAGGGGTGGGCACAGATACGCAGTATTTT.

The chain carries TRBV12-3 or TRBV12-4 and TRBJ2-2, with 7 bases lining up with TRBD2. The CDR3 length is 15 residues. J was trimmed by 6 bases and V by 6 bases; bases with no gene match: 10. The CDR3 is CASSRGLDRAGELFF. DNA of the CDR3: TGTGCCAGCAGCAGAGGACTAGATCGGGCCGGGGAGCTGTTTTTT.

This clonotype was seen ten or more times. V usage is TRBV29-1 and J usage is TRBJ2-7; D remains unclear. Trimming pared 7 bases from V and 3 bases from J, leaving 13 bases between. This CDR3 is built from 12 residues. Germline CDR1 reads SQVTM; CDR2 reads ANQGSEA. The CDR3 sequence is CSASRNGYEQYF. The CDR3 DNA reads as TGCAGCGCCAGTAGGAACGGCTACGAGCAGTACTTC.

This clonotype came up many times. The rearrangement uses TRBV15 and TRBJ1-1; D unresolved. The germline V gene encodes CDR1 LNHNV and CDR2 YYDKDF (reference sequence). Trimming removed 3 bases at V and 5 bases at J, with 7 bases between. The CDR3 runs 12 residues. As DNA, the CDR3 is TGTGCCACCAGCAGGGATGGTACTGAAGCTTTCTTT. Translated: CATSRDGTEAFF.

In DNA, the CDR3 is TGCGCCAGCAGCCAAGACCACCGGGGAGGGCCCTACGAGCAGTACTTC. Residues: CASSQDHRGGPYEQYF. V is TRBV4-3 and J is TRBJ2-7, with 7 bases fitting TRBD2. The CDR3 length is 16 residues. Per germline, CDR1 LGHNA and CDR2 YSLEER. The trim removed 0 bases at V and 2 bases at J, leaving 7 bases unmatched.

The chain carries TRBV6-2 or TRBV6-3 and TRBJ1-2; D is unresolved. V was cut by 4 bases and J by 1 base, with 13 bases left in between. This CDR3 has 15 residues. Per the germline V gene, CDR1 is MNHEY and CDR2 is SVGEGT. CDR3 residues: CASSSDWLVNYGYTF. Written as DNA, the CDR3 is TGTGCCAGCAGTTCCGATTGGCTGGTTAACTATGGCTACACCTTC.